The rows below give T cell receptor beta chains drawn from one sample of a study of shared clonotypes between healthy human individuals. TCRdb keeps only in-frame clones here, not all; method: immunoSEQ multiplex PCR. The profile shows some 470,000 clones, less than 80% of them singletons. The material sequenced was PBMCs. These receptors all come from a woman aged 35 to 49 in good health. Some clones in this sample may be carry-over from other donors' samples. Each CDR3 is given with its conserved first and last residue. A D gene is named only where the DNA matches it firmly. Expanded clones get a size class; other rows say once, few or many, or leave the size out.

j_gene	abundance	v_gene	d_gene	CDR3nt	CDR3aa
TRBJ1-2	.	TRBV7-8	.	TGTGCCAGCAGCTTAGGTTTTTGGAGTGCCAGGGTCTATGGCTACACCTTC	CASSLGFWSARVYGYTF
TRBJ2-1	once	TRBV28	.	TGTGCCAGCAAAGGCGGGTTGGATGAGCAGTTCTTC	CASKGGLDEQFF
TRBJ1-2	.	TRBV10-3	.	TGTGCCATCAGACAACCACAGGGACGCCATGGCTACACCTTC	CAIRQPQGRHGYTF
TRBJ1-1	.	TRBV7-6	.	TGTGCCAGCAGCTCACAGGGGAACACTGAAGCTTTCTTT	CASSSQGNTEAFF
TRBJ2-2	.	TRBV18	TRBD2	TGTGCCAGCTCACCTTCTAGCGGGAGAGACACCGGGGAGCTGTTTTTT	CASSPSSGRDTGELFF
TRBJ2-5	once	TRBV18	TRBD1	TGTGCCAGCTCAACGGAGAGACAGGGGGTAGAGACCCAGTACTTC	CASSTERQGVETQYF
TRBJ2-1	.	TRBV4-3	TRBD2	TGCGCCAGCAGCCATGGGACTAGCGGCAATGAGCAGTTCTTC	CASSHGTSGNEQFF
TRBJ1-4	few	TRBV7-9	.	TGTGCCAGCAGCTTGAGGGAAATAGGTGAAAAACTGTTTTTT	CASSLREIGEKLFF
TRBJ2-7	.	TRBV7-9	TRBD2	TGTGCCAGCAGCCCCGGGGGGAGGAGCTCCTACGAGCAGTACTTC	CASSPGGRSSYEQYF
TRBJ1-2	.	TRBV5-6	.	TGTGCCAGCAGCTCAAGCGGACAGTTCTATGGCTACACCTTC	CASSSSGQFYGYTF
TRBJ2-2	.	TRBV19	.	TGTGCCACCAGGCCAATCACCGGGGAGCTGTTTTTT	CATRPITGELFF
TRBJ1-5	.	TRBV19	TRBD1	TGTGCCAGTAGCGGGACAGGGGGATTATCCCAGCCCCAGCATTTT	CASSGTGGLSQPQHF
TRBJ2-5	.	TRBV25-1	.	TGTGCCAGCAGGTCGGACCAAGAGACCCAGTACTTC	CASRSDQETQYF
TRBJ2-4	.	TRBV5-4	TRBD2	TGTGCCAGCAGCTTTCTTTTGGGCGGGGGGAAAAACATTCAGTACTTC	CASSFLLGGGKNIQYF
TRBJ2-7	.	TRBV30	.	TGTGCCTGGAGTGTAAGGGAGGACTACGAGCAGTACTTC	CAWSVREDYEQYF
TRBJ2-1	.	TRBV14	TRBD2	TGTGCCAGCAGCCAAGTTGCGGGGGGATACAATGAGCAGTTCTTC	CASSQVAGGYNEQFF
TRBJ2-3	.	TRBV9	.	TGTGCCAGCAGCGCCAGTGACGGACAGTGGATTGCAGATACGCAGTATTTT	CASSASDGQWIADTQYF
TRBJ1-1	few	TRBV4-2	.	TGTGCCAGCAGCCAAGATGGGGGGACGCGGGACACTGAAGCTTTCTTT	CASSQDGGTRDTEAFF
TRBJ2-3	.	TRBV7-6	.	TGTGCCAGCAGCCCGGCCAGCATAGGGGGGTGGGATACGCAGTATTTT	CASSPASIGGWDTQYF
TRBJ2-3	.	TRBV7-8	TRBD2	TGTGCCAGCAGCTTATTCTTAGCGGGAGCTGATACGCAGTATTTT	CASSLFLAGADTQYF
TRBJ1-1	.	TRBV27	.	TGTGCCAGCAGTTTGTACGGTCTCGCTGAAGCTTTCTTT	CASSLYGLAEAFF
TRBJ2-3	.	TRBV6-5	TRBD1	TGTGCCAGCAGTTACGACAGGGGGCAAACGCAGTATTTT	CASSYDRGQTQYF
TRBJ2-3	once	TRBV4-2	.	TGTGCCAGCAGTAACACAGATACGCAGTATTTT	CASSNTDTQYF
TRBJ1-2	.	TRBV6-5	TRBD1	TGTGCCAGCAGTTACTCGGGACAGGGGGGCAGCTATGGCTACACCTTC	CASSYSGQGGSYGYTF
TRBJ2-6	.	TRBV2	.	TGTGCCAGCAGTGAAACAGGGCCCTCTGGGGCCAACGTCCTGACTTTC	CASSETGPSGANVLTF
TRBJ1-2	.	TRBV4-1	.	TGCGCCAGCAGCCTCAACAGGGATCTGGGCTACACCTTC	CASSLNRDLGYTF
TRBJ2-3	.	TRBV5-1	.	TGCGCCAGCAGCTTCGCGGAGGGGGCATCGGATACGCAGTATTTT	CASSFAEGASDTQYF
TRBJ1-4	.	TRBV2	TRBD1	TGTGCCAGCAAGCTGCAGGGGGCGAAAAAACTGTTTTTT	CASKLQGAKKLFF
TRBJ2-5	.	TRBV5-1	.	TGCGCCAGCAGCTTGGGTCGGACACAAGAGACCCAGTACTTC	CASSLGRTQETQYF
TRBJ2-7	.	TRBV7-8	TRBD2	TGTGCCAGCAGCTTAACTAGTGCGGGAGGGGCCTACGAGCAGTACTTC	CASSLTSAGGAYEQYF
TRBJ2-7	.	TRBV6-5	.	TGTGCCAGCAGTTACAACCTAGCCTACGAGCAGTACTTC	CASSYNLAYEQYF
TRBJ1-5	.	TRBV29-1	TRBD1	TGCAGCGCGTCGACAGGGGGAGGCTCCCAGCATTTT	CSASTGGGSQHF